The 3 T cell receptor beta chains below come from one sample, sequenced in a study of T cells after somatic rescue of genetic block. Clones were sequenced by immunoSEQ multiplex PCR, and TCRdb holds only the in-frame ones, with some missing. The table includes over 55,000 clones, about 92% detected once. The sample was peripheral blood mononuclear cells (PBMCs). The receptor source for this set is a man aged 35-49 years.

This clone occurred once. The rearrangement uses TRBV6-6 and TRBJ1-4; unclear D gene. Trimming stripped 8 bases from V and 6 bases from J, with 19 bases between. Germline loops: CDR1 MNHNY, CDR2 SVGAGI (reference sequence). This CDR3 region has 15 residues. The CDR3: CASSLVHLGDEKLFF. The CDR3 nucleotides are TGTGCCAGCTCCCTCGTCCACCTCGGGGATGAAAAACTGTTTTTT.

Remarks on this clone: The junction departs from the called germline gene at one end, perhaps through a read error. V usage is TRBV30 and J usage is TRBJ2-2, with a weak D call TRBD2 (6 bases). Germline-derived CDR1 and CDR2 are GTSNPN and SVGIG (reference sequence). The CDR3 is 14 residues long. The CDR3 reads CAWRGTLRTGELFF. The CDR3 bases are TGTGCGTGGAGGGGAACACTCCGAACCGGGGAGCTGTTTTTT.

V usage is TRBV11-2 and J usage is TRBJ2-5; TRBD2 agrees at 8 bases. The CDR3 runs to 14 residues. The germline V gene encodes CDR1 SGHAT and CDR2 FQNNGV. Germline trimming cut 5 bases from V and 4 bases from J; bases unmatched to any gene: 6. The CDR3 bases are TGTGCCAGCAGCCCCGCTCGGGGGGGAGAGACCCAGTACTTC. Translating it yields CASSPARGGETQYF.